This T cell receptor beta chain appears in the sequencing data of a study of regulatory T cells in long-lasting Graves disease. Study as a whole: The definition of persistent Graves' disease was over 5 years of antithyroid drugs with positive TSH receptor antibodies. Study-level points and caveats: Persistent disease exhibited a predilection for TRBV28, TRBJ1-2 and TRBJ2-5.

Trimming pared 1 base from V and 1 base from J, leaving 11 bases between. CDR3 length: 15 residues. From germline, CDR1 is SGHRS and CDR2 YFSETQ. Through Arm-PCR of CDR3 regions and iRepertoire HTBI primers, TCR beta libraries were built. Each CDR3 protein is one row after TCRdb ran MiXCR on the multiplex PCR reads. The sample carries about 470,000 distinct CDR3 sequences, roughly 20% recorded once. The time point was: persistent/refractory GD, antithyroid drugs over 5 years with positive TRAb. PBMC-extracted RNA yielded the TCR library. On this clonotype itself: Antigen unknown.

Sequences were derived from peripheral blood mononuclear cells (PBMCs), sampled when the disease was refractory, from a patient treated with antithyroid drugs. This TCR was sampled from a female donor with Graves disease. This chain uses TRBV5-1 with TRBJ1-1, with a weak D call TRBD1 (6 bases). The CDR3, as DNA: TGCGCCAGCAGCTTGATCGAGGGGGAGAACACTGAAGCTTTCTTT. Translating it yields CASSLIEGENTEAFF.